A selection of T cell receptor beta chains follows, all from one sample in a study of identical twins. TCRdb reprocessed the 5' RACE reads with MiXCR, giving one entry per CDR3 protein. Among about 790,000 distinct CDR3 sequences listed, roughly 18% were seen once. This sample was shared with a second study, whose subject was T cells expressing NK-cell markers.

Sample: PBMCs. The receptor set was obtained from a woman aged 18-29 years in good health. The CDR3 runs from the conserved cysteine through the conserved F or W. D genes are given only for firm matches. Size is stated for part of the rows, as once, few or many counts, or as a class when the clone is expanded.

V	D	J	size	DNA	CDR3
TRBV6-2/TRBV6-3	NA	TRBJ2-5	few	TGTGCCAGCAGTTACTCGAGCGGAGTGGCCCAGTACTTC	CASSYSSGVAQYF
TRBV29-1	TRBD2	TRBJ2-1	few	TGCAGCGTCCGCCGACTAGCGATATCCTACAATGAGCAGTTCTTC	CSVRRLAISYNEQFF
TRBV20-1	TRBD1	TRBJ2-5	NA	TGCAGTGCTAGAGATCTCCAACAGGGGCCAGGGGAGACCCAGTACTTC	CSARDLQQGPGETQYF
TRBV18	NA	TRBJ1-5	NA	TGTGCCAGCTCAACGGGGAGGGATCAGCCCCAGCATTTT	CASSTGRDQPQHF
TRBV5-1	NA	TRBJ1-1	few	TGCGCCAGCAGCTTGGTTGGACACACCGACACTGAAGCTTTCTTT	CASSLVGHTDTEAFF
TRBV3-1	NA	TRBJ2-5	many	TGTGCCAGCACCCGAGGGGCCGAGACCCAGTACTTC	CASTRGAETQYF
TRBV20-1	TRBD2	TRBJ2-2	few	TGCAGTGCTACGGCGCTAGCGGGAGGGCCCACCGGGGAGCTGTTTTTT	CSATALAGGPTGELFF
TRBV2	NA	TRBJ1-5	many	TGTGCCAGCAGTGAAGTGCAGGGGAATCAGCCCCAGCATTTT	CASSEVQGNQPQHF
TRBV7-2	NA	TRBJ2-4	few	TGTGCCAGCAGCCGATTCGAGGCTGGAGGGGGCAAAAACATTCAGTACTTC	CASSRFEAGGGKNIQYF
TRBV6-5	NA	TRBJ2-1	NA	TGTGCCAGCAGTCTCGAGGGGCGACAGGTGCAGTTCTTC	CASSLEGRQVQFF
TRBV27	TRBD2	TRBJ2-1	NA	TGTGCCAGCAGAGGACTAGCGGGAGGGTTTGGCAATGAGCAGTTCTTC	CASRGLAGGFGNEQFF
TRBV27	TRBD1	TRBJ2-7	NA	TGTGCCAGCAGGACCGCGACAGGGGGCTCCTACGAGCAGTACTTC	CASRTATGGSYEQYF
TRBV11-2	NA	TRBJ2-7	few	TGTGCCAGCAGCTCCCAGGAGAGAGGGCAGTACTTC	CASSSQERGQYF
TRBV29-1	NA	TRBJ2-5	NA	TGCAGCGTTCCAGATTCGTCAGAGACCCAGTACTTC	CSVPDSSETQYF
TRBV11-1	TRBD1	TRBJ1-4	few	TGTGCCAGCAGCCTCCCCACCACAGGGGCCTATGTTCGGGGTGAAAAACTGTTTTTT	CASSLPTTGAYVRGEKLFF
TRBV7-2	NA	TRBJ2-1	few	TGTGCCAGCAGCCGTTTCGCGGAGGGTGAGCAGTTCTTC	CASSRFAEGEQFF
TRBV2	NA	TRBJ2-1	few	TGTGCCAGCGTCCGGGACACCAACAATGAGCAGTTCTTC	CASVRDTNNEQFF
TRBV9	TRBD2	TRBJ2-1	NA	TGTGCCAGCAGCGTAGATGGACTAGCTAGTGAGCAGTTCTTC	CASSVDGLASEQFF
TRBV7-9	NA	TRBJ2-1	NA	TGTGCCAGCAGCGTTGTGAGTTACAATGAGCAGTTCTTC	CASSVVSYNEQFF
TRBV6-2/TRBV6-3	TRBD2	TRBJ2-5	few	TGTGCCAGCAGGGGACTAGCGGGAGATGAGACCCAGTACTTC	CASRGLAGDETQYF
TRBV6-5	NA	TRBJ1-1	few	TGTGCCAGCAGTTACTCGACAGCGTCAAACACTGAAGCTTTCTTT	CASSYSTASNTEAFF
TRBV20-1	TRBD1	TRBJ2-5	few	TGCAGTGCCGGGACAGGATCTTACCAAGAGACCCAGTACTTC	CSAGTGSYQETQYF
TRBV7-2	NA	TRBJ2-1	NA	TGTGCCAGCAGCCCGAGGGGGGGCCATGAGCAGTTCTTC	CASSPRGGHEQFF
TRBV9	NA	TRBJ2-2	NA	TGTGCCAGCAGCATAACTGGAGCGAACACCGGGGAGCTGTTTTTT	CASSITGANTGELFF
TRBV2	TRBD2	TRBJ2-3	few	TGTGCCAGCACCAAAACCCTAGCGGGGGACACAGATACGCAGTATTTT	CASTKTLAGDTDTQYF
TRBV20-1	NA	TRBJ2-1	few	TGCAGTGCTAGAGATGTAGGTCTACCCTCCAATGAGCAGTTCTTC	CSARDVGLPSNEQFF
TRBV7-9	TRBD2	TRBJ2-1	few	TGTGCCAGCAGCTTAGCGCCGGGACTAGCGCAATACAATGAGCAGTTCTTC	CASSLAPGLAQYNEQFF
TRBV7-7	NA	TRBJ1-1	few	TGTGCTAGCAGTCAACAGGAAGGGACTGAAGCTTTCTTT	CASSQQEGTEAFF
TRBV3-1	TRBD2	TRBJ2-2	NA	TGTGCCAGCAGCCAAGACCTAGCGGTGAACACCGGGGAGCTGTTTTTT	CASSQDLAVNTGELFF
TRBV7-8	TRBD2	TRBJ2-1	few	TGTGCCAGCAGCACTCCGGGACTAGCGGGGTACAATGAGCAGTTCTTC	CASSTPGLAGYNEQFF
TRBV7-2	NA	TRBJ2-3	NA	TGTGCCAGCAGCTCGCCCGGGGCAGGAGATACGCAGTATTTT	CASSSPGAGDTQYF
TRBV9	NA	TRBJ2-3	NA	TGTGCCAGCAGCGTAGCGGGAGTGGAGGCAGATACGCAGTATTTT	CASSVAGVEADTQYF
TRBV5-1	NA	TRBJ1-5	NA	TGCGCCAGCAGCACCGACGGGGGCAATCAGCCCCAGCATTTT	CASSTDGGNQPQHF
TRBV14	TRBD2	TRBJ2-1	NA	TGTGCCAGCAGCCCCGCGGCGGGGGGAGGCAATGAGCAGTTCTTC	CASSPAAGGGNEQFF
TRBV2	TRBD1	TRBJ2-2	few	TGTGCCAGCAGTGAAACAGGGGGAGACACCGGGGAGCTGTTTTTT	CASSETGGDTGELFF
TRBV20-1	TRBD2	TRBJ2-3	few	TGCAGTGCTATCGCGGGAGCCACAGATACGCAGTATTTT	CSAIAGATDTQYF
TRBV19	TRBD2	TRBJ2-6	NA	TGTGCCAGTAGTCCTCCGGGGGGGGCGTTTGGGGCCAACGTCCTGACTTTC	CASSPPGGAFGANVLTF
TRBV15	TRBD2	TRBJ2-1	few	TGTGCCACCAGCAGAGGTTTCGGCGCTAGCGGGAGGAGTAATGAGCAGTTCTTC	CATSRGFGASGRSNEQFF
TRBV5-1	NA	TRBJ2-1	NA	TGCGCCAGCAGCGTTTCGGACGGCTACAATGAGCAGTTCTTC	CASSVSDGYNEQFF
TRBV10-3	NA	TRBJ1-4	few	TGTGCCATCGCCGTTCGGCCGGGTGAAAAACTGTTTTTT	CAIAVRPGEKLFF
TRBV29-1	TRBD1	TRBJ2-5	few	TGCAGCGTGGACAGGTACCAAGAGACCCAGTACTTC	CSVDRYQETQYF
TRBV20-1	NA	TRBJ2-1	few	TGCAGTGCTAGAGAAGAAAATGAGCAGTTCTTC	CSAREENEQFF
TRBV6-5	NA	TRBJ2-5	NA	TGTGCCAGCAGTTACGCCTTAGACCGGGGCCGTGGAGAGACCCAGTACTTC	CASSYALDRGRGETQYF
TRBV12-3/TRBV12-4	TRBD1	TRBJ1-1	NA	TGTGCCAGCAGTTTACGCCGGGACAGGGGGACTGAAGCTTTCTTT	CASSLRRDRGTEAFF
TRBV29-1	NA	TRBJ1-1	few	TGCAGCGTTGAAGATCGGGAAGAAGCTTTCTTT	CSVEDREEAFF
TRBV7-9	NA	TRBJ2-7	NA	TGTGCCAGCAGCTCAGATAGGAGCTCCTACGAGCAGTACTTC	CASSSDRSSYEQYF
TRBV5-1	NA	TRBJ2-7	few	TGCGCCAGCACTCGTGAGGGGGACGAGCAGTACTTC	CASTREGDEQYF
TRBV5-6	NA	TRBJ2-1	NA	TGTGCCAGCAGCCGGGACGGGGGATGGCATGAGCAGTTCTTC	CASSRDGGWHEQFF
TRBV4-3	NA	TRBJ1-6	few	TGCGCCAGCAGTGAGGGCTCCTATAATTCACCCCTCCACTTT	CASSEGSYNSPLHF
TRBV4-1	NA	TRBJ2-5	NA	TGCGCCAGCAGCCAAGACCCCCCAGTAACGGAGACCCAGTACTTC	CASSQDPPVTETQYF